The T cell receptor beta chain under discussion was sequenced for a study of graft-versus-host responses after intestinal transplantation. This table comes from immunoSEQ multiplex PCR, and its TCRdb copy is limited to in-frame clones, with some not included. The repertoire holds 80,000 to 100,000 clones, with roughly nine tenths as singletons. As regards this clone: Its antigen remains unidentified.

The CDR3 covers 16 residues. Germline loops: CDR1 MGHDK, CDR2 SYGVNS. The germline V and J ends were trimmed by 3 bases and 4 bases, with 17 bases remaining between them. This sequence originates from a human donor who was the organ donor for an intestinal transplant. The specimen was unstimulated CD4+ T cells sorted from spleen or lymph node cells, collected before transplant. This sequence joins TRBV25-1 and TRBJ2-3, with a weak D call TRBD1 (7 bases). The CDR3 sequence is CASSDSGRGAADTQYF. The CDR3 bases are TGTGCCAGCAGTGACTCCGGCAGGGGGGCGGCAGATACGCAGTATTTT.